The 24 T cell receptor beta chains given below trace back to one sample, sequenced in a study of shared T cell receptors in the human thymus. Clones were read by immunoSEQ multiplex PCR, and TCRdb kept only the in-frame ones, dropping some. The table records hundreds of thousands of clones, roughly 88% of them present only once. A further study also used this sample, focusing on human thymus T cells.

The specimen was thymocytes. The receptors derive from a boy under two years old with a congenital heart defect.

The chain carries TRBV4-1 and TRBJ2-2; 7 nucleotides agree with TRBD2. The trim removed 0 bases at V and 7 bases at J, leaving 11 bases unmatched. The CDR3 runs 17 residues. Germline values: CDR1 MGHRA, CDR2 YSYEKL. DNA of the CDR3: TGCGCCAGCAGCCAAGATCCTGGGCGGGAGACGGTCGGGGAGCTGTTTTTT. The encoded protein is CASSQDPGRETVGELFF.

The chain combines TRBV18 with TRBJ2-7, with TRBD1 matching over 9 bases. CDR1 is KGHSH and CDR2 is LQKENI in the germline V gene. The CDR3 is 15 residues long. With V trimmed by 1 base and J by 5 bases, 6 bases remained unmatched. For the CDR3, the DNA is TGTGCCAGCTCACCACGGGGACAGGGCCTAAACGAGCAGTACTTC. Protein: CASSPRGQGLNEQYF.

CDR3 sequence: CASSEGGNQPQHF. CDR3 DNA: TGTGCCAGCAGTGAGGGGGGGAACCAGCCCCAGCATTTT. The chain is built from TRBV27 and TRBJ1-5; tentative D call: TRBD1 (6 bases). The CDR3 sequence is 13 residues long. The germline V gene encodes CDR1 MNHEY and CDR2 SMNVEV (reference sequence). V lost 5 bases, J lost 7 bases, and 12 bases lay in between.

This chain joins TRBV2 and TRBJ2-1; TRBD2 matches at 8 bases. This CDR3 spans 18 amino acids. Trimming removed 3 bases from V and 0 bases from J; junction bases left unmatched: 10. Germline CDR1 is SNHLY and CDR2 is FYNNEI. For the CDR3, the DNA is TGTGCCAGCAGTGAGGTTAGCGGGAACCCTAGCTCCTACAATGAGCAGTTCTTC. It is translated as CASSEVSGNPSSYNEQFF.

The rearrangement uses TRBV27 and TRBJ2-7; the match to TRBD2 covers 9 bases. Germline V CDR1 and CDR2: MNHEY, SMNVEV (reference sequence). The CDR3 extends over 15 amino acids. The J segment lost 3 bases and the V segment lost 3 bases, leaving 6 bases of the junction unmatched. CDR3 sequence: CASSLRGGTHYEQYF. CDR3 nucleotides: TGTGCCAGCAGTTTGCGGGGGGGGACTCACTACGAGCAGTACTTC.

In this sample, this clone turned up a few times. This rearrangement joins TRBV11-2 to TRBJ2-7; a weak D match, TRBD2 (6 bases). V was pared by 5 bases and J by 3 bases, with 11 bases between. The CDR3 loop spans 13 amino acids. The germline gives CDR1 SGHAT, CDR2 FQNNGV. The CDR3: CASSRGKGYEQYF. As DNA, the CDR3 is TGTGCCAGCAGCCGGGGGAAGGGCTACGAGCAGTACTTC.

The chain joins TRBV29-1 to TRBJ2-1, with 10 bases identical to TRBD1. CDR3 length: 15 amino acids. Germline lookup yields CDR1 SQVTM and CDR2 ANQGSEA. Trimming at V came to 6 bases and at J to 8 bases, leaving 13 bases not matched to a gene. CDR3 in DNA: TGCAGCGTCCGAGAGAGACAGGGGGCGAGGGATGAGCAGTTCTTC. Translated, it gives CSVRERQGARDEQFF.

In its sample, this clone was seen once. The rearrangement links TRBV30 to TRBJ2-2; tentatively, D is TRBD2 (7 bases). The V end lost 4 bases, the J end lost 6 bases, and 15 bases lay between the germline ends. This CDR3 spans 14 amino acids. Germline CDR1 and CDR2: GTSNPN and SVGIG (reference sequence). The CDR3 DNA is TGTGCCTGGAAGCTCCCGGGGGGCTCCGGGGAGCTGTTTTTT. Translating it yields CAWKLPGGSGELFF.

V usage is TRBV11-2 and J usage is TRBJ2-7; 7 positions agree with TRBD1. V gave up 3 bases and J gave up 5 bases; unmatched junction bases: 10. The CDR3 has 15 amino acids. Germline V gives CDR1 SGHAT, CDR2 FQNNGV. The CDR3 nucleotides read TGTGCCAGCAGCTTGGCACGACAGGGTCTCAACGAGCAGTACTTC. Translating gives CASSLARQGLNEQYF. The variable domain in full, with the rest retrieved from reference TRBV11-2 and TRBJ2-7, is EAGVAQSPRYKIIEKRQSVAFWCNPISGHATLYWYQQILGQGPKLLIQFQNNGVVDDSQLPKDRFSAERLKGVDSTLKIQPAKLEDSAVYLCASSLARQGLNEQYFGPGTRLTVT.

V is TRBV27 and J is TRBJ2-2; D is possibly TRBD1 (6 bases). CDR3 length: 16 residues. The V and J ends lost 4 bases and 1 base respectively, with 13 bases between them. Per the germline V gene, CDR1 is MNHEY and CDR2 is SMNVEV (reference sequence). CDR3 sequence: CASSCTPGVNTGELFF. CDR3 in DNA: TGTGCCAGCAGTTGCACCCCAGGGGTGAACACCGGGGAGCTGTTTTTT.

The rearrangement links TRBV11-2 to TRBJ2-7, with 9 positions matching TRBD2. J gave up 6 bases and V 4 bases, and 16 bases lay outside the gene matches. The germline gives CDR1 SGHAT, CDR2 FQNNGV. The CDR3 covers 17 residues. This CDR3 reads CASSSGRVGLAGTEQYF. The CDR3 DNA sequence: TGTGCCAGCAGCTCTGGCAGGGTGGGGCTAGCGGGAACCGAGCAGTACTTC. The variable domain in full, with the rest retrieved from reference TRBV11-2 and TRBJ2-7, is EAGVAQSPRYKIIEKRQSVAFWCNPISGHATLYWYQQILGQGPKLLIQFQNNGVVDDSQLPKDRFSAERLKGVDSTLKIQPAKLEDSAVYLCASSSGRVGLAGTEQYFGPGTRLTVT.

The rearrangement links TRBV10-3 to TRBJ2-3, with a possible D match to TRBD2 (6 bases). Germline CDR1 and CDR2: ENHRY and SYGVKD. The CDR3 consists of 14 residues. V dropped 11 bases and J dropped 1 base, with 16 bases sitting between them. This CDR3 is CASRRAGRTDTQYF. CDR3 nucleotide sequence: TGTGCCTCACGTAGGGCGGGACGCACAGATACGCAGTATTTT.

The CDR3 spells CASSESGRGRGEQFF. CDR3 DNA: TGCGCCAGCAGTGAGTCGGGCAGGGGGCGAGGTGAGCAGTTCTTC. The rearrangement links TRBV10-1 to TRBJ2-1; the match to TRBD1 covers 8 bases. The trim removed 0 bases at V and 9 bases at J, leaving 7 bases unmatched. The germline V gene encodes CDR1 WNHNN and CDR2 SYGVQD (reference sequence). The CDR3 runs 15 residues.

The gene calls are TRBV5-4 and TRBJ2-5, with D maybe TRBD1 (5 bases). The V end lost 3 bases, the J end lost 5 bases, and 11 bases lay between the germline ends. The germline V gene has CDR1 SGHNT and CDR2 YYREEE (reference sequence). This CDR3 comprises 13 residues. The CDR3 loop is CASSYDSRETQYF. CDR3 coding DNA: TGTGCCAGCAGCTATGACAGTAGGGAGACCCAGTACTTC.

The chain employs TRBV7-8 and TRBJ2-7, with 9 bases aligning to TRBD2. Per germline, CDR1 SGHVS and CDR2 FQNEAQ. V lost 1 base to trimming and J lost 2 bases; unmatched junction nucleotides: 18. CDR3 length equals 20 residues. The CDR3 loop reads CASSLEGRGTAGGPTYEQYF. CDR3 DNA sequence: TGTGCCAGCAGCTTAGAAGGGCGGGGAACAGCGGGAGGCCCCACCTACGAGCAGTACTTC.

The genes are TRBV6-6 and TRBJ1-2, with 8 bases aligning to TRBD1. This CDR3 spans 13 amino acids. V lost 6 bases and J lost 4; bases outside the gene matches: 4. Germline V gives CDR1 MNHNY, CDR2 SVGAGI (reference sequence). The chain's CDR3 is CASRHRGGYGYTF. The CDR3 DNA is TGTGCCAGCAGACACAGGGGGGGCTATGGCTACACCTTC.

The rearrangement uses TRBV10-1 and TRBJ1-1, with a weak D call TRBD1 (6 bases). CDR3 length: 13 amino acids. The ends were cut back, 6 bases at V and 1 base at J, with 9 bases in the middle. Germline V gene lookup returns CDR1 WNHNN and CDR2 SYGVQD (reference sequence). CDR3 loop: CASSRGQNTEAFF. CDR3 nucleotide sequence: TGCGCCAGCAGCCGGGGACAGAACACTGAAGCTTTCTTT.

The chain couples TRBV10-3 to TRBJ2-3; no firm D call. This CDR3 has 14 amino acids. Between the trimmed V and J ends, which lost 0 bases and 6 bases, there was a span of 10 bases. Looked up from germline, CDR1 is ENHRY and CDR2 is SYGVKD. Here the CDR3 DNA reads TGTGCCATCAGTGAGTCCCTCCCCCTCGATACGCAGTATTTT. As protein: CAISESLPLDTQYF.

The chain couples TRBV12-5 to TRBJ2-1; maybe TRBD2 (5 bases). Germline values: CDR1 LGHNT, CDR2 FRNRAP. V was cut by 5 bases and J by 0 bases, with 17 bases left in between. The CDR3 totals 17 residues. CDR3 protein: CASGAEGPYSSYNEQFF. The CDR3, as DNA: TGTGCTAGTGGTGCCGAGGGTCCCTATAGCTCCTACAATGAGCAGTTCTTC.

The chain carries TRBV18 and TRBJ1-1; D gene unclear. CDR3 length: 14 residues. Germline V CDR1 and CDR2: KGHSH, LQKENI. Trimming shortened V by 3 bases and J by 1 base, and 9 bases separated the two germline ends. Here the CDR3 DNA reads TGTGCCAGCTCACCTGCGGCCCGGAACACTGAAGCTTTCTTT. It is translated as CASSPAARNTEAFF.

This clone was observed once. The chain uses TRBV25-1 and TRBJ2-7; 10 bases align to TRBD1. The V segment lost 2 bases and the J segment 5 bases; nucleotides outside the gene matches: 9. The germline V gene has CDR1 MGHDK and CDR2 SYGVNS. The CDR3 has 16 amino acids. CDR3: CASSESPGQGKDEQYF. The CDR3 nucleotides read TGTGCCAGCAGTGAAAGTCCGGGACAGGGGAAGGACGAGCAGTACTTC.

This clone was seen just once. This chain joins TRBV28 and TRBJ1-5; D is unclear. This CDR3 region has 15 residues. CDR1 and CDR2 from the germline V gene are MDHEN and SYDVKM. The V end was cut by 6 bases, the J end by 0 bases, with 12 bases between. CDR3 loop: CASRPHRYSNQPQHF. CDR3 DNA sequence: TGTGCCAGCAGACCCCACCGCTATAGCAATCAGCCCCAGCATTTT. Full variable domain (outside the CDR3, taken from reference TRBV28 and TRBJ1-5): DVKVTQSSRYLVKRTGEKVFLECVQDMDHENMFWYRQDPGLGLRLIYFSYDVKMKEKGDIPEGYSVSREKKERFSLILESASTNQTSMYLCASRPHRYSNQPQHFGDGTRLSIL.

The V gene is TRBV27, the J gene TRBJ2-1; D is ambiguous. The CDR3 runs 15 residues. Trimming pared 0 bases from V and 3 bases from J, leaving 9 bases between. CDR1 is MNHEY and CDR2 is SMNVEV in the germline V gene (reference sequence). The CDR3 coding sequence is TGTGCCAGCAGTTTATCGCGCAGCGACTACAATGAGCAGTTCTTC. Translating gives CASSLSRSDYNEQFF.

V gene TRBV14 combines with J gene TRBJ2-1; the match to TRBD1 covers 9 bases. V was clipped by 4 bases and J by 5 bases; unmatched bases: 6. This CDR3 contains 15 residues. Germline CDR1 is SGHDN and CDR2 is FVKESK. CDR3 protein: CASSPGGQGHNEQFF. The CDR3 nucleotides are TGTGCCAGCAGCCCTGGGGGACAGGGACACAATGAGCAGTTCTTC.